The source of this T cell receptor beta chain is a study of shared clonotypes between healthy human individuals. CD8 cells regarded as naive lacked CD45RO, were positively chosen for CCR7, and omitted terminally differentiated effector memory CD45RA+ cells. Notes on the study in general: All-four-donor shared clonotypes had higher generation probabilities than non-shared clonotypes did. Sequencing depth was expected to influence donor clonotype sharing. The represented genetic and exposure-history diversity was limited by the small number of donors.

V was clipped by 4 bases and J by 2 bases; unmatched bases: 10. Per germline, CDR1 SGHVS and CDR2 FQNEAQ. The CDR3 sequence is 18 residues long. About this clone: The antigen is not known.

This table comes from immunoSEQ multiplex PCR, and its TCRdb copy is limited to in-frame clones, with some not included. The table includes around 2.1 million clones, just over 90% detected once. The chain couples TRBV7-8 to TRBJ2-7; 14 bases fit TRBD2. The sample was naive CD8+ T cells from PBMCs. The receptor was isolated from a man aged 18 to 29 in good health. Some clones in this sample may be carry-over from other donors' samples. The CDR3 reads CASSSRLAGGFRPYEQYF. DNA of the CDR3: TGTGCCAGCAGCTCCCGACTAGCGGGAGGGTTCCGACCCTACGAGCAGTACTTC.